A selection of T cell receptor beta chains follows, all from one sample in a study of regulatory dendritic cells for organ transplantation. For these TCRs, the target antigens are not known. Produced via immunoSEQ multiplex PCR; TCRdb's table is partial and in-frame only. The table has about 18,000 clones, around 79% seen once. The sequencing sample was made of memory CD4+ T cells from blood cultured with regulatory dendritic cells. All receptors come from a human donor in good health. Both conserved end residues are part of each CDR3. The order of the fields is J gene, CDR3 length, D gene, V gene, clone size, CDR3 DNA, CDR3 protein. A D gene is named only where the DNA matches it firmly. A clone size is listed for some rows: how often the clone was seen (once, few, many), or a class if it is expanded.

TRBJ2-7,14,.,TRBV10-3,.,TGTGCCACGCAACACCCCCCACAGCTCTACGAGCAGTACTTC,CATQHPPQLYEQYF
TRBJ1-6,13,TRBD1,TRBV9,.,TGTGCCAGCAGCGCGACAGGGAATTCACCCCTCCACTTT,CASSATGNSPLHF
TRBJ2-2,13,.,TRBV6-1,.,TGTGCCAGCGGGAGTTTGTACACCGGGGAGCTGTTTTTT,CASGSLYTGELFF
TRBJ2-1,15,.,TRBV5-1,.,TGCGCCAGCAGCTTGAACGTCGCAGGGAGAAATGAGCAGTTCTTC,CASSLNVAGRNEQFF
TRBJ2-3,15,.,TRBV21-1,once,TGTGCCAGCAGCAAAGAGGCATACTGCACAGATACGCAGTATTTT,CASSKEAYCTDTQYF
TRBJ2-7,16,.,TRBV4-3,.,TGCGCCAGCAGCCAAAGTACCGAGGGGCCAGCCTACGAGCAGTACTTC,CASSQSTEGPAYEQYF
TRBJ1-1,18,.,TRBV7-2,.,TGTGCCAGCAGCCCGATTCCCCGTTGGCAGACGACGAACACTGAAGCTTTCTTT,CASSPIPRWQTTNTEAFF
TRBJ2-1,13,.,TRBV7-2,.,TGTGCCTCTGATAAGGGGCCCTACAATGAGCAGTTCTTC,CASDKGPYNEQFF
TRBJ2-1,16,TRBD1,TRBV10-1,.,TGCGCCAGCAGTGAGGAGGGGGCGGGCACCTACAATGAGCAGTTCTTC,CASSEEGAGTYNEQFF
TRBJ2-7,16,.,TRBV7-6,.,TGTGCCAGCAGCTCTTATACCGGGACACGTCTGAACGAGCAGTACTTC,CASSSYTGTRLNEQYF
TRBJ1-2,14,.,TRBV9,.,TGTGCCAGCAGCGTAGATCTTACCTCCTATGGCTACACCTTC,CASSVDLTSYGYTF
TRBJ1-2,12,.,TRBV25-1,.,TGTGCCAGCAGTGAATCAAACTATGGCTACACCTTC,CASSESNYGYTF
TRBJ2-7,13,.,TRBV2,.,TGTGCCACCACACCCGGACGGAGCTACGAGCAGTACTTC,CATTPGRSYEQYF
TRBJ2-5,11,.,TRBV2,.,TGTGCCAGCAGTGAGCTTCGGACCCAGTACTTC,CASSELRTQYF
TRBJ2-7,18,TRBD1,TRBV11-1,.,TGTGCCAGCAGCTCACGGGGGTTGACAGGGGGCCTCTCCTACGAGCAGTACTTC,CASSSRGLTGGLSYEQYF
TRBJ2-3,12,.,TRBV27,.,TGTGCCAGCAGCTCTCCAATTGATACGCAGTATTTT,CASSSPIDTQYF
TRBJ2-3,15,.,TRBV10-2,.,TGCGCCAGCGACAGGAACAGGGGGGGCCCAGATACGCAGTATTTT,CASDRNRGGPDTQYF
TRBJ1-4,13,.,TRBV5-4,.,TGTGCCAGCAGCCTAGGGGGAAAAGAAAAACTGTTTTTT,CASSLGGKEKLFF
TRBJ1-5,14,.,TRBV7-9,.,TGTGCCAGCAGCCCTCCGGGAAACTATCAGCCCCAGCATTTT,CASSPPGNYQPQHF
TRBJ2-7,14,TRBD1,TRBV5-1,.,TGCGCCAGCAACGATGACAGGGCCGGAGACGAGCAGTACTTC,CASNDDRAGDEQYF
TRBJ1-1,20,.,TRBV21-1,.,TGTGCCAGCAGCAAAGGCAACAGCACCCGCCTTAAGCAGCCGGGCACTGAAGCTTTCTTT,CASSKGNSTRLKQPGTEAFF
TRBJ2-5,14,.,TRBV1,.,TGCACCAGCAGCCATGGTCCCCGGGGGGAGACCCAGTACTTC,CTSSHGPRGETQYF
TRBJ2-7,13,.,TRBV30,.,TGTGCCGGTTCTAATGCAAGCTCCTACGAGCAGTACTTC,CAGSNASSYEQYF
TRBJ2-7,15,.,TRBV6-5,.,TGTGCCAGCAGAACGAGGCGGGTAAACTCCTACGAGCAGTACTTC,CASRTRRVNSYEQYF
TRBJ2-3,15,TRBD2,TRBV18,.,TGTGCCAGCTCCCCCGGCGGGAGGGCCCCAGATACGCAGTATTTT,CASSPGGRAPDTQYF
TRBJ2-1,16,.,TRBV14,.,TGTGCCAGCAGCCAAGGGCGGTTCAGGACCTACAATGAGCAGTTCTTC,CASSQGRFRTYNEQFF
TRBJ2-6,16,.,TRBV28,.,TGTGCCAGCTCCTTAACCATGGGCTCTGGGGCCAACGTCCTGACTTTC,CASSLTMGSGANVLTF
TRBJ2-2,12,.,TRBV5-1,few,TGCGCCAGCAGCTTGAACACCGGGGAGCTGTTTTTT,CASSLNTGELFF
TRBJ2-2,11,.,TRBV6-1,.,TGTGCCAGCAGTCGGGACAGGGAGCTGTTTTTT,CASSRDRELFF
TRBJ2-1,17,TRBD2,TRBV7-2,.,TGTGCCAGCAGCTTCGCCGGGACTAGCGGGAGGCACAATGAGCAGTTCTTC,CASSFAGTSGRHNEQFF
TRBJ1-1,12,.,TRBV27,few,TGTGCCAGCAGGGCATTGAACACTGAAGCTTTCTTT,CASRALNTEAFF
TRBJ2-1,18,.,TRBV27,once,TGTGCCAGCAGTTTACGGCCGGGCAGGCAACCGGGCTACAATGAGCAGTTCTTC,CASSLRPGRQPGYNEQFF
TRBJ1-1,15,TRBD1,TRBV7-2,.,TGTGCCAGCAGCCCAGGGGGTACATCTTCCCGTGAAGCTTTCTTT,CASSPGGTSSREAFF
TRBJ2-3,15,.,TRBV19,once,TGTGCCAGTAGTATCTCTCCCTCCCCAGCGGATACGCAGTATTTT,CASSISPSPADTQYF
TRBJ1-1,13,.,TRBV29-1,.,TGCAGCGTTGAGGGACCCAGGCGGTCTGAAGCTTTCTTT,CSVEGPRRSEAFF
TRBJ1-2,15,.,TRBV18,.,TGTGCCAGCTCACCACCGGTTGAACTGCACGATGGCTACACCTTC,CASSPPVELHDGYTF
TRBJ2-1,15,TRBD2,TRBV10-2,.,TGCGCCAGCCTCCTAGGGACTAGCGGGAGGGGTGAGCAGTTCTTC,CASLLGTSGRGEQFF
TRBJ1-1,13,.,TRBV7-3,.,TGTGCCAGCAGCTTATCCGGGGGCACTGAAGCTTTCTTT,CASSLSGGTEAFF
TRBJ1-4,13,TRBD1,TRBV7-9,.,TGTGCCAGCAGCCGTGACAGGGACGAAAAACTGTTTTTT,CASSRDRDEKLFF
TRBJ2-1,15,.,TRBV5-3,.,TGTGCCAGAAGCCGAGACTCAATCTCCTACAATGAGCAGTTCTTC,CARSRDSISYNEQFF
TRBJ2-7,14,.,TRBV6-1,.,TGTGCCAGCAGTGAAGTGTTAGGGATCTACGAGCAGTACTTC,CASSEVLGIYEQYF
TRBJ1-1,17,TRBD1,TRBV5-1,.,TGCGCCAGCAGTAACTCCCGGGACAGGGTTCGGTACACTGAAGCTTTCTTT,CASSNSRDRVRYTEAFF
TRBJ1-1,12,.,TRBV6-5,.,TGTGCCAGCAGACAGGGCTTCACTGAAGCTTTCTTT,CASRQGFTEAFF
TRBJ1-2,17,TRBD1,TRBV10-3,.,TGTGCCATCAGAGACGAATTAGGCACAGGGGGCAACTATGGCTACACCTTC,CAIRDELGTGGNYGYTF
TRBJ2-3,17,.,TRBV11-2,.,TGTGCCAGCAGCTTAGATGGGGGGGCGGTTTTGGCAGATACGCAGTATTTT,CASSLDGGAVLADTQYF
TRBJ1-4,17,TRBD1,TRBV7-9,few,TGTGCCAGCAGCCCCGGACAGGCCAATAACGCGCCTGAAAAACTGTTTTTT,CASSPGQANNAPEKLFF
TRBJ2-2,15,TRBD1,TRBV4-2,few,TGTGCCAGCAGCCGCGGACAGGCGAACACCGGGGAGCTGTTTTTT,CASSRGQANTGELFF
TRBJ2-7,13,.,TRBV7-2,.,TGTGCCAGCAGCTTATCTCCGTCCTACGAGCAGTACTTC,CASSLSPSYEQYF
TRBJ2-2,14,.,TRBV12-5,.,TGTGCTAGTGGTTTGGTAGAGAACACCGGGGAGCTGTTTTTT,CASGLVENTGELFF
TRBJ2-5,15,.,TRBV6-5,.,TGTGCCAGCAGTTACTCGCTCAGGGCCCAAGAGACCCAGTACTTC,CASSYSLRAQETQYF
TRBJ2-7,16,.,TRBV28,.,TGTGCCAGCAGTCCCCGCCCCAGAACCAACACCTACGAGCAGTACTTC,CASSPRPRTNTYEQYF
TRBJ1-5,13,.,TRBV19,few,TGTGCCACGGAACAGGGCCGCAATCAGCCCCAGCATTTT,CATEQGRNQPQHF
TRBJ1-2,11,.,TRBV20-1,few,TGCAGTGCCGGTGAAGGCTATGGCTACACCTTC,CSAGEGYGYTF
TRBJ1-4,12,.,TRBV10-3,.,TGTGCCATCAGTGTTAGAGGGGAAAAACTGTTTTTT,CAISVRGEKLFF